Listed below are T cell receptor beta chains from one sample, sequenced in a study of T cell repertoires in cytomegalovirus infection. Using its own MiXCR run on the reads, TCRdb lists one record per CDR3 protein. The profile shows hundreds of thousands of distinct CDR3 sequences, 8% to 10% of them singletons. Sequenced sample: PBMCs. The origin of the receptors is a human donor in good health (CMV status not recorded). Some clones in this sample may be carry-over from other donors' samples. Both conserved end residues are part of each CDR3. The order of the fields is V gene, D gene, J gene, clone size, CDR3 DNA, CDR3 protein. The D gene is left open where the match is weak. Some rows mark clone size as missing; the rest say once, few, many or name a class of expanded clone.

>TRBV7-2|NA|TRBJ2-6|many
TGTGCCAGCAGCCTGGCCTTCTCTGGGGCCAACGTCCTGACTTTC
CASSLAFSGANVLTF
>TRBV12-3/TRBV12-4|NA|TRBJ2-3|few
TGTGCCAGCAGCCCAAGGGACACCAGCACAGATACGCAGTATTTT
CASSPRDTSTDTQYF
>TRBV7-2|NA|TRBJ1-1|many
TGTGCCAGCAGCGCGAGTCCAGGGGCCACTGAAGCTTTCTTT
CASSASPGATEAFF
>TRBV28|TRBD2|TRBJ2-1|many
TGTGCCAGCATGACTAGCGGGAGTGGAGAGCAGTTCTTC
CASMTSGSGEQFF
>TRBV27|NA|TRBJ2-7|many
TGTGCCAGCAGTTTATCAGGGGCGTACGAGCAGTACTTC
CASSLSGAYEQYF
>TRBV7-3|NA|TRBJ2-3|many
TGTGCCAGCAGCTTAGGGCCGGATCCACCCCTACAAGCAGCGGGCACAGATACGCAGTATTTT
CASSLGPDPPLQAAGTDTQYF
>TRBV7-2|TRBD1|TRBJ2-1|many
TGTGCCAGCAGCCCCCAGGGGGCCCAAGAGCAGTTCTTC
CASSPQGAQEQFF
>TRBV6-8|NA|TRBJ1-6|few
TGTGCCAGCACCTGGACTAACAATAATTCACCCCTCCACTTT
CASTWTNNNSPLHF
>TRBV7-3|TRBD1|TRBJ2-3|NA
TGTGCCAGCAGCAACGGACAGGGGGATACAGATACGCAGTATTTT
CASSNGQGDTDTQYF
>TRBV6-5|NA|TRBJ1-4|NA
TGTGCCAGCAGCGGAGCGGCTAATGAAAAACTGTTTTTT
CASSGAANEKLFF
>TRBV2|NA|TRBJ1-1|many
TGTGCCAGCAGTGTATCTAGTAAGACTGAAGCTTTCTTT
CASSVSSKTEAFF
>TRBV27|NA|TRBJ2-3|NA
TGTGCCAGCAGGAAGGTGGGTGGCACAGATACGCAGTATTTT
CASRKVGGTDTQYF
>TRBV27|TRBD1|TRBJ1-2|many
TGTGCCAGCAGTCAACAGGGGGCGAACTATGGCTACACCTTC
CASSQQGANYGYTF
>TRBV7-9|TRBD2|TRBJ2-1|few
TGTGCCAGCAGTCCGGAATCCGGGACTAGGAGAATCAATGAGCAGTTCTTC
CASSPESGTRRINEQFF
>TRBV23-1|NA|TRBJ2-5|few
TGCGCCAGCAGGGGGGCTTGCCAAGAGACCCAGTACTTC
CASRGACQETQYF
>TRBV6-1|TRBD1|TRBJ2-1|many
TGTGCCAGCAGTGAGGACAGGGGCGCCTACAATGAGCAGTTCTTC
CASSEDRGAYNEQFF
>TRBV9|NA|TRBJ1-2|few
TGTGCCAGCAGCGTTCACACGAATAACTATGGCTACACCTTC
CASSVHTNNYGYTF
>TRBV4-3|NA|TRBJ2-6|many
TGCGCCAGCAGCCAAGAAGGGGTCACTGGGGCCAACGTCCTGACTTTC
CASSQEGVTGANVLTF
>TRBV6-2/TRBV6-3|NA|TRBJ2-2|NA
TGTGCCAGCAGTTACTCGTACGGGGAGCTGTTTTTT
CASSYSYGELFF
>TRBV7-3|TRBD2|TRBJ2-2|many
TGTGCCAGCAGCTTAGTGCGGACTAGCGGGGACGCGAACACCGGGGAGCTGTTTTTT
CASSLVRTSGDANTGELFF
>TRBV7-8|TRBD1|TRBJ2-5|few
TGTGCCAGCAGCGTACCCCCAAGGACAGGGATCGGAGAGACCCAGTACTTC
CASSVPPRTGIGETQYF
>TRBV6-4|NA|TRBJ2-2|NA
TGTGCCAGCAGTAGACATGGGAACACCGGGGAGCTGTTTTTT
CASSRHGNTGELFF
>TRBV6-8|NA|TRBJ2-2|NA
TGTGCCAGCAGTTCCATAAAGATCGTCAACACCGGGGAGCTGTTTTTT
CASSSIKIVNTGELFF
>TRBV6-5|NA|TRBJ1-3|few
TGTGCCAGCAGTTACGGGGCAACCGGAAACACCATATATTTT
CASSYGATGNTIYF
>TRBV10-3|NA|TRBJ2-5|NA
TGTGCCATCAGTGAGACGCCTAAGCAAGAGACCCAGTACTTC
CAISETPKQETQYF
>TRBV2|NA|TRBJ1-4|few
TGTGCCAGCAGAACAATTTCTAGGACAACTAATGAAAAACTGTTTTTT
CASRTISRTTNEKLFF
>TRBV6-6|TRBD1|TRBJ1-2|NA
TGTGCCAGCAGGGGACAGGGAGGGTTGCCCGGCTACACCTTC
CASRGQGGLPGYTF
>TRBV4-3|NA|TRBJ2-2|few
TGCGCCAGCAGCCAGGCCAGCTTCTCCGCGAACACCGGGGAGCTGTTTTTT
CASSQASFSANTGELFF
>TRBV7-2|NA|TRBJ1-4|many
TGTGCCAGCAGCACCCAGGTCGCAACTAATGAAAAACTGTTTTTT
CASSTQVATNEKLFF
>TRBV19|NA|TRBJ2-3|many
TGTGCCAGTAGTATAGGCCTACCCAAAGATACGCAGTATTTT
CASSIGLPKDTQYF
>TRBV6-1|NA|TRBJ1-2|many
TGTGCCAGCACCGAGGGAGTTGGCTACACCTTC
CASTEGVGYTF
>TRBV19|NA|TRBJ1-1|few
TGTGCCAGTAGTATGCACAAATTCCTGAACACTGAAGCTTTCTTT
CASSMHKFLNTEAFF
>TRBV14|NA|TRBJ1-5|few
TGTGCCAGCAGCAGAAGCGACGGGCAGCCCCAGCATTTT
CASSRSDGQPQHF
>TRBV19|NA|TRBJ1-2|NA
TGTGCCAGTAGTACCAACGGGGCTTCTTATGGCTACACCTTC
CASSTNGASYGYTF
>TRBV12-3/TRBV12-4|NA|TRBJ1-6|many
TGTGCCAGCAGTAACCCAGGGTTACCCCTCCACTTT
CASSNPGLPLHF
>TRBV28|NA|TRBJ2-7|NA
TGTGCCAGCAGTTTTTCTACAGGGTACGAGCAGTACTTC
CASSFSTGYEQYF
>TRBV12-3/TRBV12-4|NA|TRBJ2-1|NA
TGTGCCAGCAGGGGGACGGAGGCAAACAATGAGCAGTTCTTC
CASRGTEANNEQFF
>TRBV29-1|NA|TRBJ1-1|NA
TGCAGCGCTACTGACGCACACGGTAGGACTTCTGAAGCTTTCTTT
CSATDAHGRTSEAFF
>TRBV27|TRBD2|TRBJ2-1|many
TGTGCCAGCAGTTTAGTAGGACTAGCGGGATCGCAGTTCTTC
CASSLVGLAGSQFF
>TRBV25-1|NA|TRBJ2-2|many
TGTGCCAGCAGTATCCACCAGCCGGGGGCGTCCGGGGAGCTGTTTTTT
CASSIHQPGASGELFF
>TRBV7-2|NA|TRBJ2-7|many
TGTGCCAGCAGCTCAGGGACGGGGTCCTACGAGCAGTACTTC
CASSSGTGSYEQYF